What follows are 17 T cell receptor beta chains derived from one specimen sequenced in a study of beta chain features in type 1 diabetes (dated by TCRdb to between 2017 and 2018). Study-wide conclusions, independent of this receptor: A moderate but significant shortening of TCRB CDR3 length was observed in type 1 diabetes patients in all four CD4+ subsets.

Their antigen targets remain unknown. Library preparation employed the immunoSEQ multiplex PCR assay. The entire amount of isolated RNA was reverse transcribed using the High Capacity cDNA Reverse Transcription Kit, so the sequenced TCRB transcripts were expressed ones. Here the immuneACCESS table is served through TCRdb, limited to in-frame sequences with V and J called. Missing clones are a known gap in these copies; in checked studies unresolved V genes cover under half, and the rest lacks a known reason. For this sample there are hundreds of thousands of clones; more than 13% appear just once. Jointly, the top ten make up about 0.016% of the sample. What was sequenced was naive CD4+ T cells from blood. Taken with the paper, the label for cell subset or site translates to: true naive CD4+ T cells. All receptors derive from a man under 40 with type 1 diabetes.

The chain joins TRBV28 to TRBJ2-1; 10 bases are shared with TRBD2. With 1 base clipped from V and 4 bases from J, the junction kept 7 bases outside the gene matches. The CDR3 spans 17 residues. From germline, CDR1 is MDHEN and CDR2 SYDVKM. In DNA, the CDR3 is TGTGCCAGCAGTTTATTTACAGCGGGAGGGTCATACAATGAGCAGTTCTTC. Translation gives CASSLFTAGGSYNEQFF.

This clone was detected a few times. The CDR3, as DNA: TGTGCCACCAGCAGAGACCTAGCTCGAAGTGAGCAGTTCTTC. Amino acids: CATSRDLARSEQFF. This chain links TRBV15 with TRBJ2-1, with a weak D call TRBD2 (5 bases). Germline CDR1 reads LNHNV; CDR2 reads YYDKDF (reference sequence). The germline V and J ends were trimmed by 0 bases and 9 bases, with 12 bases remaining between them. The CDR3 loop spans 14 amino acids.

V gene TRBV11-2 combines with J gene TRBJ2-3; possibly TRBD2 for D (5 bases). The CDR3 is made up of 15 amino acids. Trimming removed 5 bases at V and 2 bases at J, with 14 bases between. Germline CDR1 SGHAT, CDR2 FQNNGV. Here the CDR3 DNA reads TGTGCCAGCAGCCTCTTCGCGGGTTTCACAGATACGCAGTATTTT. Its translation is CASSLFAGFTDTQYF.

The gene calls are TRBV7-2 and TRBJ1-5; D ambiguous. V lost 0 bases to trimming and J lost 6 bases, with 6 bases between them. CDR3 length: 13 amino acids. CDR1 and CDR2 (germline): SGHTA, FQGNSA. CDR3 in DNA: TGTGCCAGCAGCTTAGCAGCGGGTCAGCCCCAGCATTTT. Amino acid sequence: CASSLAAGQPQHF.

This clone was seen more than once but under ten times. The chain links TRBV7-3 to TRBJ2-1, with a possible D match to TRBD1 (5 bases). V was clipped by 2 bases and J by 2 bases, with 10 bases between them. This CDR3 is 15 amino acids long. CDR1 is SGHTA and CDR2 is FQGTGA in the germline V gene. The CDR3 is CASSLDLTAYNEQFF. In DNA form, the CDR3 reads TGTGCCAGCAGCTTAGATTTGACAGCCTACAATGAGCAGTTCTTC.

The V call is TRBV13, the J call TRBJ2-4, with D possibly being TRBD2 (6 bases). The CDR3 spans 15 residues. Trimming cost V 2 bases and J 0 bases, with 8 bases left between them. CDR1 and CDR2 (germline): PRHDT, FYEKMQ (reference sequence). The CDR3 loop is CASSLWTKAKNIQYF. The CDR3 DNA reads as TGTGCCAGCAGCTTATGGACTAAAGCCAAAAACATTCAGTACTTC. The whole variable domain, remainder taken from reference TRBV13 and TRBJ2-4, is AAGVIQSPRHLIKEKRETATLKCYPIPRHDTVYWYQQGPGQDPQFLISFYEKMQSDKGSIPDRFSAQQFSDYHSELNMSSLELGDSALYFCASSLWTKAKNIQYFGAGTRLSVL.

This chain uses TRBV18 with TRBJ1-2; TRBD1 might be the D (5 bases). Germline V gene lookup returns CDR1 KGHSH and CDR2 LQKENI. The V gene lost 2 bases and the J gene lost 6 bases, with 13 bases spanning the gap. This CDR3 spans 14 amino acids. CDR3 nucleotides: TGTGCCAGCTCACCAGTTCAGGGCCTCCATGGCTACACCTTC. Its translation: CASSPVQGLHGYTF.

This rearrangement joins TRBV30 to TRBJ2-5; D is perhaps TRBD2 (6 bases). CDR3 length equals 14 residues. Germline V gene sequence: CDR1 GTSNPN, CDR2 SVGIG (reference sequence). V was trimmed by 2 bases and J by 2 bases, leaving 12 bases between them. The CDR3 sequence: CAWSFSRGQETQYF. CDR3 nucleotide sequence: TGTGCCTGGAGTTTTTCGCGGGGTCAAGAGACCCAGTACTTC.

The sample holds a few counts of this clone. V is TRBV5-1 and J is TRBJ2-7; TRBD2 matches at 8 bases. The CDR3 sequence is 16 residues long. CDR1 SGHRS and CDR2 YFSETQ come from the germline V gene. The V segment lost 0 bases and the J segment 4 bases; nucleotides outside the gene matches: 9. The chain's CDR3 is CASSLVQAGAIYEQYF. The CDR3 nucleotides are TGCGCCAGCAGCTTGGTCCAAGCGGGAGCGATTTACGAGCAGTACTTC.

J is TRBJ1-1 and V is TRBV5-1; D perhaps matches TRBD1 (6 bases). The germline V and J ends were trimmed by 2 bases and 4 bases, with 9 bases remaining between them. CDR1 is SGHRS, CDR2 YFSETQ, per germline. The CDR3 covers 13 residues. CDR3 coding DNA: TGCGCCAGCAGCTTCGGGGGGCTCACTGAAGCTTTCTTT. This translates into CASSFGGLTEAFF.

This rearrangement joins TRBV4-3 to TRBJ1-2; D not certain. V dropped 0 bases and J dropped 8 bases, with 13 bases sitting between them. CDR3 length: 14 amino acids. Germline loops: CDR1 LGHNA, CDR2 YSLEER. DNA for the CDR3: TGCGCCAGCAGCCAAGATCTGGCCACCGGGGGCTACACCTTC. Translation: CASSQDLATGGYTF.

This clone was picked up a small number of times. The chain recombines TRBV11-2 with TRBJ2-3; D ambiguous. CDR3 length: 14 residues. V gave up 2 bases and J gave up 4 bases, with 10 bases separating them. Germline values: CDR1 SGHAT, CDR2 FQNNGV. In nucleotides, the CDR3 is TGTGCCAGCAGCTTATTAGTGGCGGCAGATACGCAGTATTTT. Protein: CASSLLVAADTQYF.

The chain has TRBV27 and TRBJ1-2, with D possibly TRBD1 on 6 matching bases. The CDR3 sequence is 13 residues long. Trimming removed 6 bases at V and 6 bases at J, with 14 bases between. CDR1 is MNHEY and CDR2 is SMNVEV in the germline V gene (reference sequence). CDR3 sequence (DNA): TGTGCCAGCAGAGCTACAGGGAAGAATGGCTACACCTTC. Protein sequence: CASRATGKNGYTF.

This clone was observed a handful of times. The chain is built from TRBV7-3 and TRBJ2-2; TRBD2 might be the D (5 bases). CDR3 size: 16 residues. Germline V gene lookup returns CDR1 SGHTA and CDR2 FQGTGA. Trimming stripped 2 bases from V and 4 bases from J, with 14 bases between. CDR3: CASSLRSPAGTGELFF. CDR3 nucleotide sequence: TGTGCCAGCAGCTTACGGTCCCCGGCGGGCACCGGGGAGCTGTTTTTT.

The V and J genes are TRBV2 and TRBJ2-7, with 8 bases that match TRBD2. V was clipped by 4 bases and J by 5 bases; unmatched bases: 4. This CDR3 comprises 13 residues. Germline CDR1 reads SNHLY; CDR2 reads FYNNEI. CDR3 nucleotides: TGTGCCAGCAGTGGGACTAGCCCCCACGAGCAGTACTTC. Its protein product is CASSGTSPHEQYF.

This clone has a handful of counts. Here the CDR3 DNA reads TGTGCCAGCAACGGTCAGGGGAGTCAAGAGACCCAGTACTTC. Encoded protein: CASNGQGSQETQYF. This chain connects TRBV2 to TRBJ2-5; possible D gene TRBD1, 6 bases. This CDR3 is built from 14 residues. Germline V gene sequence: CDR1 SNHLY, CDR2 FYNNEI. V was shortened by 7 bases and J by 2 bases, with 14 bases between the two germline ends.

This clone was picked up a small number of times. This chain joins TRBV6-1 and TRBJ2-2; D gene ambiguous. V was trimmed by 2 bases and J by 6 bases, leaving 7 bases between them. The CDR3 sequence is 13 residues long. Germline V gives CDR1 MNHNS, CDR2 SASEGT. CDR3 coding DNA: TGTGCCAGCAGTGAAAGAGATCCCGGGGAGCTGTTTTTT. Residues: CASSERDPGELFF.